This TCR beta chain was documented in a study of T cell changes during pregnancy in multiple sclerosis. Measured with immunoSEQ multiplex PCR; TCRdb has only the in-frame clones, and not every one. The table lists over 85,000 clones, 80% to 95% of them singletons, with more than 1.5% in the top ten. V dropped 6 bases and J dropped 4 bases, with 12 bases sitting between them. Germline values: CDR1 SNHLY, CDR2 FYNNEI. The CDR3 length is 14 residues. Sample: peripheral blood, taken in the first trimester of pregnancy. This TCR derives from a female donor in good health, enrolled as a control in a pregnancy study. The chain links TRBV2 to TRBJ1-4, with D perhaps TRBD1 (5 bases). CDR3 sequence reads: CASRSGGDNEKLFF. The CDR3 DNA follows: TGTGCCAGCAGATCGGGAGGGGATAATGAAAAACTGTTTTTT.